This entry lists 3 T cell receptor beta chains sequenced from one sample in a study of T cell responses to AZD1222 COVID-19 vaccine. Some clones are missing from TCRdb's copy, which holds only in-frame ones; the method was immunoSEQ multiplex PCR. The top ten clones hold approximately 20% of a sample with about 130,000 clones, more than 75% of them seen once. The material was peripheral blood, obtained on day 0 of AZD1222 vaccination. The receptors stem from an adult in good health.

The genes are TRBV24-1 and TRBJ2-5, with TRBD2 matching over 11 bases. The V gene's germline CDR1 is KGHDR and CDR2 SFDVKD. This CDR3 contains 15 residues. The J segment lost 2 bases and the V segment lost 5 bases, leaving 3 bases of the junction unmatched. The CDR3 protein is CATSVTSGEQETQYF. The CDR3 DNA reads as TGTGCCACCAGTGTGACTAGCGGGGAGCAAGAGACCCAGTACTTC.

The chain combines TRBV7-2 with TRBJ1-3; possibly TRBD1 for D (5 bases). CDR3 length: 17 residues. The V gene lost 2 bases and the J gene lost 0 bases, with 14 bases spanning the gap. Germline V gene data show CDR1 as SGHTA and CDR2 as FQGNSA. As DNA, the CDR3 is TGTGCCAGCAGCTTAATGGGAGGAGGGGTCTCTGGAAACACCATATATTTT. This encodes CASSLMGGGVSGNTIYF.

There are a few counts of this clone. V is TRBV7-2 and J is TRBJ1-2; no definite D call. The germline V gene encodes CDR1 SGHTA and CDR2 FQGNSA. The CDR3 sequence is 14 residues long. Trimming pared 1 base from V and 4 bases from J, leaving 10 bases between. DNA for the CDR3: TGTGCCAGCAGCTTAGATGGAGATATCTATGGCTACACCTTC. Translating gives CASSLDGDIYGYTF.